The T cell receptor (beta chain) described here comes from a study of long-term antiretroviral therapy in people with HIV. The study's findings and limits: Among HIV repertoires, CDR3 length ranges were narrower than those of controls.

Investigators performed immunoSEQ version v3.0 at survey level. The repertoire was sequenced with immunoSEQ multiplex PCR; TCRdb's copy has only in-frame clones and lacks some. In the table there are some 29,000 clones, 85% to 90% of which are singletons. Worth noting for this clone: Its cognate antigen is unknown.

CDR3 length equals 13 residues. Trimming took 1 base from V and 3 from J, leaving 7 bases between them. Germline V gene lookup returns CDR1 SGHRS and CDR2 YFSETQ. This sequence was found in a man in his fifties with HIV. Material: unsorted PBMCs, obtained 3.2 years before starting antiretroviral therapy. The chain links TRBV5-1 to TRBJ1-1; D is uncertain. CDR3 bases: TGCGCCAGCAGCTTGTGGGCGGACACTGAAGCTTTCTTT. Translated, it gives CASSLWADTEAFF.